A selection of T cell receptor beta chains follows, all from one sample in a study of shared clonotypes between healthy human individuals. TCRdb's copy holds only in-frame clones and misses some; the assay was immunoSEQ multiplex PCR. The table has approximately 640,000 clones, about two thirds seen once; the top ten hold around 1.8%. Specimen: memory CD4+ T cells sorted from blood. Receptors were obtained from a woman aged 25 to 39 in good health. Each CDR3 is given without its conserved first and last residue. D genes are given only for firm matches.

NA,TRBJ2-5,TRBV6-5,ASSYSFADSQETQY
NA,TRBJ2-4,TRBV19,ASSIGGSKNIQY
TRBD2,TRBJ2-5,TRBV5-1,ASSLGVSGGSQETQY
TRBD2,TRBJ2-1,TRBV18,ASSPGLAVSSYNEQF
NA,TRBJ1-5,TRBV15,ATRHSASNQPQH
NA,TRBJ1-1,TRBV4-1,ASSRSTLENTEAF
NA,TRBJ2-5,TRBV7-8,ASSLVRFSGTQY
TRBD2,TRBJ2-1,TRBV28,ASRTGGRSYNEQF
NA,TRBJ2-2,TRBV5-1,ASSFLGDLGTGELF
TRBD2,TRBJ2-3,TRBV2,ASNRLAGGPSADTQY
NA,TRBJ2-2,TRBV11-2,ASSLQPDSANTGELF
NA,TRBJ2-2,TRBV2,ASSRVLSGLAGELF
NA,TRBJ2-7,TRBV28,ASSLPTPFEQY
TRBD1,TRBJ1-4,TRBV4-1,ASSHRLGQGLEKLF
TRBD1,TRBJ2-1,TRBV4-2,ASSQVGTGVWNEQF
TRBD1,TRBJ1-5,TRBV10-1,ASGDGQGNQPQH
NA,TRBJ1-1,TRBV5-1,ASSSRAANTEAF
NA,TRBJ2-7,TRBV18,ASSDPGHPTYEQY
NA,TRBJ1-2,TRBV28,ASSSAGPNYGYT
NA,TRBJ1-4,TRBV5-1,ASSLLGATNEKLF
TRBD2,TRBJ2-1,TRBV27,ASSHSGRKINEQF
TRBD1,TRBJ2-3,TRBV28,ASSSLTGGTDTQY
TRBD2,TRBJ2-7,TRBV19,ASSPGLGSFHEQY
TRBD1,TRBJ1-2,TRBV11-2,ASSPEVGTGGDYGYT
TRBD1,TRBJ1-1,TRBV27,ASSLMTGRVNTEAF
TRBD1,TRBJ1-4,TRBV5-1,ASSLDPGQKTADGKLF
NA,TRBJ2-5,TRBV9,ASSEAPSGEETQY
NA,TRBJ1-5,TRBV7-8,ASSLGRVGQPQH
TRBD1,TRBJ1-4,TRBV30,AWRAHGTGMEKLF
NA,TRBJ2-7,TRBV18,ASSPPSRSGDEQY